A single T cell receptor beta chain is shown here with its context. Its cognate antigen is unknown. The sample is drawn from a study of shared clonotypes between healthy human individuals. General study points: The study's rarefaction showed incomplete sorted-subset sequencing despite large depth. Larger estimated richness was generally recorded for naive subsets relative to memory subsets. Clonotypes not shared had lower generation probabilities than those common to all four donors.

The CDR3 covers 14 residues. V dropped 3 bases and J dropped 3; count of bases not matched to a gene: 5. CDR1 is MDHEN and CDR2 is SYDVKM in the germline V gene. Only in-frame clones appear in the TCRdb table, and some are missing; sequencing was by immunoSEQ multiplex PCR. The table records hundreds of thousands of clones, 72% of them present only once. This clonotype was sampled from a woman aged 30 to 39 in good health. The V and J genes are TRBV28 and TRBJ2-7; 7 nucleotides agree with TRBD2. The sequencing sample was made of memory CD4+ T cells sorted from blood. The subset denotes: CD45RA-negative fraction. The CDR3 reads CASSFASGLYEQYF. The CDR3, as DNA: TGTGCCAGCAGTTTTGCTAGCGGCCTCTACGAGCAGTACTTC. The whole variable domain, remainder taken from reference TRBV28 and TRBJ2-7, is DVKVTQSSRYLVKRTGEKVFLECVQDMDHENMFWYRQDPGLGLRLIYFSYDVKMKEKGDIPEGYSVSREKKERFSLILESASTNQTSMYLCASSFASGLYEQYFGPGTRLTVT.